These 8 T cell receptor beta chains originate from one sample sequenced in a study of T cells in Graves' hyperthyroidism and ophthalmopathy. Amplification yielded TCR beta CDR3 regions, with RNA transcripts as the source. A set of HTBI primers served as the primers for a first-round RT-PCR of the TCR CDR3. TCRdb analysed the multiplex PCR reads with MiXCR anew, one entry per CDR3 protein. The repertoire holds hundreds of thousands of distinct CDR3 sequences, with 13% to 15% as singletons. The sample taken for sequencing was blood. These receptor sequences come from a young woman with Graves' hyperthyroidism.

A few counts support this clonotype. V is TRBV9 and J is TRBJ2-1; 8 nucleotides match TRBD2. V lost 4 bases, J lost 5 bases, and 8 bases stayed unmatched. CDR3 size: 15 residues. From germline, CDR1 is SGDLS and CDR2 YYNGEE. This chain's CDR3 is CASSQGLGGDNEQFF. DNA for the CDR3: TGTGCCAGCAGCCAGGGACTAGGTGGGGACAATGAGCAGTTCTTC. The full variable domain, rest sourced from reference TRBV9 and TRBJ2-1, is DSGVTQTPKHLITATGQRVTLRCSPRSGDLSVYWYQQSLDQGLQFLIQYYNGEERAKGNILERFSAQQFPDLHSELNLSSLELGDSALYFCASSQGLGGDNEQFFGPGTRLTVL.

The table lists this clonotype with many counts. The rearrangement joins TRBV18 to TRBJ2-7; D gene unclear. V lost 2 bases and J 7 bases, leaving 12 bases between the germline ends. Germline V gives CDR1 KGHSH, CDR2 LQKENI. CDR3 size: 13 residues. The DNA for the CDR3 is TGTGCCAGCTCACCAGTCAAGTTTGGGGAGCAGTACTTC. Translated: CASSPVKFGEQYF.

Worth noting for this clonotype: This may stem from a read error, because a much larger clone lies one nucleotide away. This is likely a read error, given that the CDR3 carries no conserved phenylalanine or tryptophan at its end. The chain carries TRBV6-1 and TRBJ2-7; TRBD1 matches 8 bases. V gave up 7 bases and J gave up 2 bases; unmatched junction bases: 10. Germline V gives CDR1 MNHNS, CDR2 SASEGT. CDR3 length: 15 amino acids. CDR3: CASNYGDRRTYEQYL. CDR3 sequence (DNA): TGTGCCAGCAACTACGGGGACAGGCGAACCTACGAGCAGTACCTC.

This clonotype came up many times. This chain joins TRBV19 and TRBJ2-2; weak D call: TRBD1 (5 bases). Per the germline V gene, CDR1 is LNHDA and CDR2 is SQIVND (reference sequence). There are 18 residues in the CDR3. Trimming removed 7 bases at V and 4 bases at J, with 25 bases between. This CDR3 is CASTVRRTGGFGTGELFF. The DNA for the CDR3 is TGTGCCAGTACCGTGAGGCGAACAGGTGGCTTCGGCACCGGGGAGCTGTTTTTT.

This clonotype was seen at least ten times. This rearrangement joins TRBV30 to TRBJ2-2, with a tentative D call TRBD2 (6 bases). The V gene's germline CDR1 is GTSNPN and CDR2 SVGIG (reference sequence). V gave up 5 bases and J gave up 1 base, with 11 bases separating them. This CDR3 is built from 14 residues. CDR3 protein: CAWGGLMNTGELFF. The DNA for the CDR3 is TGTGCCTGGGGGGGACTTATGAACACCGGGGAGCTGTTTTTT.

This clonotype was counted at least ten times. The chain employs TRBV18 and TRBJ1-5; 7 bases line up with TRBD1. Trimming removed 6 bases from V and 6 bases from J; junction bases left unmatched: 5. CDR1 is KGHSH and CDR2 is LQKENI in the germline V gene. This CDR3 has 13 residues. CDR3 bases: TGTGCCAGCTCCCCCGGGACAGCTCAGCCCCAGCATTTT. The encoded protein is CASSPGTAQPQHF.

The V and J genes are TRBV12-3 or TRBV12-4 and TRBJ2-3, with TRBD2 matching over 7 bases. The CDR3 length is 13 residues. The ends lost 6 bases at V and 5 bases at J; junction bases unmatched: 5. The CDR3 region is CASSLADRDTQYF. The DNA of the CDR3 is TGTGCCAGCAGCCTAGCGGATCGAGATACGCAGTATTTT.

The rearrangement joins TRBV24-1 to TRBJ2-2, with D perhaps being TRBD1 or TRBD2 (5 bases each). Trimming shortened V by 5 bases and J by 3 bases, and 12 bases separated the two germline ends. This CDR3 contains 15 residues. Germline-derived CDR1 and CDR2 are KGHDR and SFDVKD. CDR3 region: CATSVRGLDTGELFF. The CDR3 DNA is TGTGCCACCAGTGTTCGGGGCCTGGACACCGGGGAGCTGTTTTTT.